This entry is about one T cell receptor (beta chain). The sample is drawn from a study of cytomegalovirus exposure and HLA in healthy donors. Study details: The 100 to 150 validation repertoires and the roughly 680 first-cohort repertoires shared a platform, a later analysis reported.

Data came from immunoSEQ multiplex PCR; TCRdb stores just in-frame clones and leaves some out. The sample lists around 220,000 clones, approximately 83% occurring once. V was pared by 3 bases and J by 6 bases, with 6 bases of the junction left unmatched. CDR3 length: 15 amino acids. Germline V lookup: CDR1 SGHTA, CDR2 FQGTGA. Sample: PBMCs. This chain links TRBV7-3 with TRBJ2-1, with 9 bases identical to TRBD2. This TCR was recovered from a woman younger than 45 in good health and CMV-seropositive. DNA for the CDR3: TGTGCCAGCAGCTTTGCTAGCGGGAACTTCAATGAGCAGTTCTTC. This encodes CASSFASGNFNEQFF.